The rows below give T cell receptor beta chains drawn from one sample of a study of a mutant IDH1 vaccine in newly diagnosed glioma. Using immunoSEQ multiplex PCR, the repertoire was profiled, and TCRdb retains in-frame clones only, with some absent. The sample has tens of thousands of clones, around 81% seen once. For these TCRs, the target antigens are not known. The material was PBMCs, obtained from a glioma patient whose treatment included an IDH1 peptide vaccine. The source of these receptors is a middle-aged woman with glioma. Some clones in this sample may be carry-over from other donors' samples. Each CDR3 is given with its conserved first and last residue. D genes are given only for firm matches. Some rows mark clone size as missing; the rest say once, few, many or name a class of expanded clone.

>TRBJ2-3|-|TRBV7-9|-
CASSLAGYRTDTQYF
TGTGCCAGCAGCTTAGCGGGGTACCGAACAGATACGCAGTATTTT
>TRBJ2-7|once|TRBV25-1|-
CASSDFQIYEQYF
TGTGCCAGCAGTGACTTCCAGATATACGAGCAGTACTTC
>TRBJ2-7|-|TRBV5-5|-
CASSLDRQDEQYF
TGTGCCAGCAGCTTGGATAGGCAGGACGAGCAGTACTTC
>TRBJ1-4|-|TRBV7-9|-
CASSPKWVATNEKLFF
TGTGCCAGCAGCCCGAAGTGGGTCGCAACTAATGAAAAACTGTTTTTT
>TRBJ2-3|-|TRBV4-3|TRBD2
CASSQGTSGEGDTQYF
TGCGCCAGCAGCCAGGGGACTAGCGGGGAGGGAGATACGCAGTATTTT
>TRBJ2-3|-|TRBV6-1|-
CASSLTEDTDTQYF
TGTGCCAGTTCGTTGACGGAAGATACAGATACGCAGTATTTT
>TRBJ2-7|-|TRBV29-1|-
CSVTEGPPYEQYF
TGCAGCGTTACTGAGGGTCCGCCTTACGAGCAGTACTTC
>TRBJ2-7|-|TRBV7-2|-
CASTGVADSYEQYF
TGTGCCAGTACGGGGGTAGCGGACTCCTACGAGCAGTACTTC
>TRBJ1-6|-|TRBV5-1|TRBD1
CASSTGTGENSPLHF
TGCGCCAGCAGCACCGGGACAGGGGAAAATTCACCCCTCCACTTT
>TRBJ1-6|-|TRBV4-1|-
CASSQVQGEDPPLHF
TGCGCCAGCAGCCAAGTCCAGGGAGAGGATCCACCCCTCCACTTT
>TRBJ2-7|-|TRBV7-2|-
CASSSPYEQYF
TGTGCCAGCAGCTCCCCCTACGAGCAGTACTTC
>TRBJ1-2|once|TRBV5-1|-
CASRGEGADYGYTF
TGCGCCAGTAGGGGGGAAGGGGCGGACTATGGCTACACCTTC
>TRBJ2-7|-|TRBV6-6|TRBD1
CASSLTGGDEQYF
TGTGCCAGCAGTCTTACAGGGGGCGACGAGCAGTACTTC
>TRBJ2-1|-|TRBV7-2|TRBD2
CASSLGPLAGANEQFF
TGTGCCAGCAGCTTAGGGCCCCTAGCGGGGGCCAATGAGCAGTTCTTC